This T cell receptor (beta chain) was identified in a study of cytomegalovirus exposure and HLA in healthy donors. The study's findings and limits: A missense variant in DCLRE1C was later tied to TCR beta V- and J-gene trimming. In vitro assays verified that three CMV-associated chains recognized CMV antigens specifically.

Trimming at V came to 8 bases and at J to 1 base, leaving 7 bases not matched to a gene. The V gene's germline CDR1 is SNHLY and CDR2 FYNNEI. This CDR3 region has 14 residues. As concerns this clone: Its antigen is not identified.

The PCR ran on 60 Vbeta and 13 Jbeta primers. Assay: immunoSEQ multiplex PCR; the TCRdb copy retains only in-frame clones and omits some. The table records around 150,000 clones, roughly 80% of them present only once. Material: PBMCs. V usage is TRBV2 and J usage is TRBJ2-7; 8 bases map to TRBD2. The receptor was isolated from a man in his thirties or forties in good health and CMV-seronegative. The CDR3 nucleotides read TGTGCCAGCTTAAGCGGGAGTAGTTCCTACGAGCAGTACTTC. This encodes CASLSGSSSYEQYF.